The 14 T cell receptor beta chains below come from one sample, sequenced in a study of blood T cell repertoires in COVID-19. Data came from immunoSEQ multiplex PCR; TCRdb stores just in-frame clones and leaves some out. The sample has approximately 250,000 clones, over 80% seen once. Sequencing used PBMCs or T cells enriched from blood (not recorded which). All receptors derive from a woman aged 40 to 50 who had been exposed to COVID-19.

This chain joins TRBV9 and TRBJ2-3, with 9 positions matching TRBD2. J gave up 1 base and V 0 bases, and 3 bases lay outside the gene matches. CDR1 and CDR2 (germline): SGDLS, YYNGEE. This CDR3 has 16 residues. The CDR3 region has the DNA TGTGCCAGCAGCGTAGACGGCGGGGGGGGCACAGATACGCAGTATTTT. This encodes CASSVDGGGGTDTQYF.

V usage is TRBV10-3 and J usage is TRBJ1-2; D not certain. The V gene lost 0 bases and the J gene lost 6 bases, with 5 bases spanning the gap. This CDR3 contains 12 residues. Looked up from germline, CDR1 is ENHRY and CDR2 is SYGVKD. The CDR3 sequence is CAISESGDGYTF. DNA of the CDR3: TGTGCCATCAGTGAGTCAGGAGATGGCTACACCTTC.

This chain links TRBV5-8 with TRBJ2-5; the D gene is possibly TRBD1 (6 bases). V was trimmed by 2 bases and J by 13 bases, leaving 18 bases between them. CDR1 and CDR2 (germline): SGHTS, YDEGEE. The CDR3 sequence is 13 residues long. CDR3 sequence (DNA): TGTGCCAGCAGCTTTCCAGGGGTTGAATTGCCGTACTTC. Translated, it gives CASSFPGVELPYF.

A remark on this clone: An end of the junction differs from the germline gene, which may be a read error. The J gene is TRBJ2-3, the V gene TRBV5-1, with 11 bases that match TRBD1. Looked up from germline, CDR1 is SGHRS and CDR2 is YFSETQ. This CDR3 region has 16 residues. This chain's CDR3 is CASSPGQGVKSDTQYF. Written as DNA, the CDR3 is TGTGCCAGCAGCCCGGGACAGGGGGTTAAGTCAGATACGCAGTATTTT.

This chain uses TRBV30 with TRBJ1-5; 7 bases align to TRBD1. V gave up 1 base and J gave up 2 bases; unmatched junction bases: 14. CDR3 length: 18 residues. CDR1 is GTSNPN, CDR2 SVGIG, per germline (reference sequence). The CDR3 DNA reads TGTGCCTGGAGTGCGCCAACGAGACAGGGCCCCCGCAATCAGCCCCAGCATTTT. Translating gives CAWSAPTRQGPRNQPQHF. The whole variable domain, filled in from reference TRBV30 and TRBJ1-5, reads SQTIHQWPATLVQPVGSPLSLECTVEGTSNPNLYWYRQAAGRGLQLLFYSVGIGQISSEVPQNLSASRPQDRQFILSSKKLLLSDSGFYLCAWSAPTRQGPRNQPQHFGDGTRLSIL.

The chain carries TRBV2 and TRBJ1-2, with D possibly matching TRBD1 (6 bases). The CDR3 has 15 amino acids. Trimming left V 2 bases short and J 0 bases short, with 10 bases between. Looked up from germline, CDR1 is SNHLY and CDR2 is FYNNEI. CDR3 region: CASSEYRGTNYGYTF. CDR3 coding DNA: TGTGCCAGCAGTGAATATAGGGGGACTAACTATGGCTACACCTTC.

The V and J genes are TRBV13 and TRBJ2-3; D perhaps matches TRBD2 (6 bases). The CDR3 has 17 residues. V was cut by 5 bases and J by 5 bases, with 23 bases left in between. Germline CDR1 PRHDT, CDR2 FYEKMQ (reference sequence). The CDR3 loop is CASSLSGASGGQDTQYF. The CDR3 DNA is TGTGCCAGCAGCCTCTCCGGGGCCTCCGGGGGTCAAGATACGCAGTATTTT.

The rearrangement links TRBV21-1 to TRBJ1-1. TRBV21-1 is annotated as a pseudogene. This CDR3 has 11 residues. The CDR3 DNA follows: TGTGCCAGCTGGGAGGGCACTGAAGCTTTCTTT. Encoded protein: CASWEGTEAFF.

Comment on this clone: A read error may account for a junction end that differs from germline. The rearrangement links TRBV5-1 to TRBJ1-2, with 10 bases that match TRBD1. Per the germline V gene, CDR1 is SGHRS and CDR2 is YFSETQ. The CDR3 totals 15 residues. CDR3 loop: CASSSGQGDNYGYTF. In DNA, the CDR3 is TGTGCCAGCAGCTCTGGACAGGGGGATAACTATGGCTACACCTTC.

The V and J genes are TRBV27 and TRBJ2-1; weak D call: TRBD1 (5 bases). This CDR3 region has 14 residues. Per germline, CDR1 MNHEY and CDR2 SMNVEV (reference sequence). The V gene lost 5 bases and the J gene lost 4 bases, with 12 bases spanning the gap. The CDR3 reads CASSPRQYYNEQFF. The CDR3 coding sequence is TGTGCCAGCAGTCCCCGACAGTATTACAATGAGCAGTTCTTC.

About this clone: One end of the junction does not line up with germline, which may come from a read error. The chain combines TRBV5-1 with TRBJ1-5; D is possibly TRBD1 (6 bases). The length of the CDR3 is 16 residues. CDR1 is SGHRS and CDR2 is YFSETQ in the germline V gene. The CDR3 DNA reads as TGTGCCAGCAGCTTTTTCCCAGGGGATAGCAATCAGCCCCAGCATTTT. Translating gives CASSFFPGDSNQPQHF.

The gene calls are TRBV5-4 and TRBJ2-1, with 8 bases aligning to TRBD2. Germline loops: CDR1 SGHNT, CDR2 YYREEE (reference sequence). The J segment lost 9 bases and the V segment lost 4 bases, leaving 12 bases of the junction unmatched. This CDR3 is built from 15 residues. The DNA for the CDR3 is TGTGCCAGCAGCCAGAGCGGGAGTGGTTGGAGTGAGCAGTTCTTC. Translation gives CASSQSGSGWSEQFF.

V is TRBV6-5 and J is TRBJ1-3; perhaps TRBD1 as D (6 bases). The V gene lost 0 bases and the J gene lost 0 bases, with 9 bases spanning the gap. The CDR3 consists of 16 residues. CDR1 and CDR2 (germline): MNHEY, SVGAGI. As DNA, the CDR3 is TGTGCCAGCAGTTACTCGAGGGGGATCTCTGGAAACACCATATATTTT. This gives the protein CASSYSRGISGNTIYF.

The CDR3 here is CASSIAGYGNTIYF. In DNA, the CDR3 is TGTGCCAGTAGTATAGCAGGTTATGGAAACACCATATATTTT. The V and J genes are TRBV19 and TRBJ1-3; D remains unclear. The CDR3 is made up of 14 amino acids. V lost 1 base, J lost 3 bases, and 7 bases lay in between. Germline V CDR1 and CDR2: LNHDA, SQIVND (reference sequence).